This T cell receptor (beta chain) comes out of a study of T cell changes during pregnancy in multiple sclerosis. J lost 1 base, V lost 6 bases, and 7 bases had no gene match. CDR3 size: 15 residues. Germline V gives CDR1 LNHDA, CDR2 SQIVND (reference sequence). Sequenced by immunoSEQ multiplex PCR; TCRdb stores in-frame clones only, minus some. The table lists around 56,000 clones, 80% to 90% of them singletons. The TCR comes from a female donor with multiple sclerosis, enrolled in a pregnancy study. The material sequenced was CD4+ T cells from peripheral blood mononuclear cells, taken in the third trimester of pregnancy. The chain employs TRBV19 and TRBJ1-2, with TRBD1 matching 8 bases. The CDR3 DNA follows: TGTGCCAGTAGATTGGGACAGGCACTTAACTATGGCTACACCTTC. It codes for CASRLGQALNYGYTF.